The 12 T cell receptor beta chains presented below share a single source sample, sequenced in a study of T cell responses to AZD1222 COVID-19 vaccine (dated by TCRdb to about 2021). This sample's time point label indicates: sample from adult after SARS-CoV-2 infection, after symptom onset. The library came from the immunoSEQ multiplex PCR assay. Not all clones reach the TCRdb copy of this immuneACCESS table, which keeps in-frame sequences only. Checked studies attribute under half of the gap to unresolved V genes and leave the rest unexplained. The sample contains around 140,000 clones, 90% to 95% of them found a single time. The ten top clones hold more than 10% of the sample. The sequenced sample was peripheral blood, obtained after recovery from COVID-19. The source of these receptors is an adult who had recovered from COVID-19.

The chain links TRBV2 to TRBJ1-3; D possibly corresponds to TRBD1 (5 bases). The CDR3 sequence is 14 residues long. V lost 6 bases and J lost 2, with 11 bases in between. Germline loops: CDR1 SNHLY, CDR2 FYNNEI. The CDR3 sequence is CASRGWDAGNTIYF. The CDR3 DNA reads TGTGCCAGCAGGGGGTGGGACGCTGGAAACACCATATATTTT.

This clone was found a few times. V and J are TRBV6-2 or TRBV6-3 and TRBJ2-2; a possible D gene is TRBD2 (5 bases). CDR1 is MNHEY and CDR2 is SVGEGT in the germline V gene. Trimming removed 6 bases from V and 4 bases from J, with 12 bases in between. The CDR3 runs to 14 residues. CDR3 nucleotides: TGTGCCAGCAGCATCGGAGCGGCCACCGGGGAGCTGTTTTTT. It translates to CASSIGAATGELFF.

The chain carries TRBV10-2 and TRBJ1-2; 10 bases are a match to TRBD1. The CDR3 length is 16 residues. Germline-derived CDR1 and CDR2 are WSHSY and SAAADI. Germline trimming cut 6 bases from V and 1 base from J; bases unmatched to any gene: 8. For the CDR3, the DNA is TGCGCCAGCAGGGGGGACAGGGGACTCGTTAACTATGGCTACACCTTC. Translation: CASRGDRGLVNYGYTF.

The chain combines TRBV7-3 with TRBJ1-1, with 7 bases matching TRBD1. Per the germline V gene, CDR1 is SGHTA and CDR2 is FQGTGA. This CDR3 has 14 residues. With 6 bases clipped from V and 2 bases from J, the junction kept 6 bases outside the gene matches. This CDR3 is CASRLDRTNTEAFF. As DNA, the CDR3 is TGTGCCAGCAGGTTGGACAGGACAAACACTGAAGCTTTCTTT.

The CDR3: CASTLTVGGGEGYGYTF. CDR3 sequence (DNA): TGTGCCAGCACCCTTACCGTAGGGGGGGGAGAGGGCTATGGCTACACCTTC. This chain uses TRBV28 with TRBJ1-2; D is possibly TRBD1 (6 bases). The ends were cut back, 7 bases at V and 4 bases at J, with 25 bases in the middle. Germline V gene lookup returns CDR1 MDHEN and CDR2 SYDVKM. This CDR3 is built from 17 residues.

This rearrangement joins TRBV19 to TRBJ1-2, with D perhaps TRBD1 (5 bases). The CDR3 is 15 amino acids. Germline lookup yields CDR1 LNHDA and CDR2 SQIVND (reference sequence). V lost 6 bases and J 6 bases, leaving 20 bases between the germline ends. CDR3 residues: CASSFAGQLMDGYTF. The CDR3 region has the DNA TGTGCCAGTAGCTTCGCGGGGCAGCTTATGGATGGCTACACCTTC. Full variable domain (outside the CDR3, taken from reference TRBV19 and TRBJ1-2): DGGITQSPKYLFRKEGQNVTLSCEQNLNHDAMYWYRQDPGQGLRLIYYSQIVNDFQKGDIAEGYSVSREKKESFPLTVTSAQKNPTAFYLCASSFAGQLMDGYTFGSGTRLTVV.

CDR3 sequence reads: CASSSRTGMTAFF. Written as DNA, the CDR3 is TGTGCCAGTAGTTCTCGAACCGGGATGACGGCTTTCTTT. This chain connects TRBV19 to TRBJ1-1; D ambiguous. The ends were cut back, 5 bases at V and 11 bases at J, with 18 bases in the middle. The V gene's germline CDR1 is LNHDA and CDR2 SQIVND (reference sequence). The CDR3 has 13 amino acids.

The chain employs TRBV29-1 and TRBJ2-1; D is ambiguous. Trimming shortened V by 4 bases and J by 2 bases, and 6 bases separated the two germline ends. CDR3 length: 12 residues. CDR1 and CDR2 from the germline V gene are SQVTM and ANQGSEA. CDR3 sequence (DNA): TGCAGCGTTGCAGGCGCCTACAATGAGCAGTTCTTC. This translates into CSVAGAYNEQFF.

This clone was picked up a small number of times. The chain combines TRBV5-1 with TRBJ2-5; TRBD2 matches 14 bases. CDR3 length equals 16 residues. V shed 4 bases, J shed 2 bases, and the junction held 4 bases outside the gene matches. The germline gives CDR1 SGHRS, CDR2 YFSETQ. The CDR3 sequence is CASSKGTSGSQETQYF. CDR3 bases: TGCGCCAGCAGCAAGGGGACTAGCGGGAGTCAAGAGACCCAGTACTTC.

V usage is TRBV7-2 and J usage is TRBJ2-1; 9 bases are a match to TRBD2. The CDR3 extends over 17 amino acids. Germline CDR1 reads SGHTA; CDR2 reads FQGNSA. Unmatched junction bases numbered 4, after V lost 1 base and J lost 0 bases. The CDR3 loop is CASSLGGSGSSYNEQFF. CDR3 DNA sequence: TGTGCCAGCAGCTTAGGAGGTAGCGGGAGCTCCTACAATGAGCAGTTCTTC. The whole variable domain, remainder taken from reference TRBV7-2 and TRBJ2-1, is GAGVSQSPSNKVTEKGKDVELRCDPISGHTALYWYRQSLGQGLEFLIYFQGNSAPDKSGLPSDRFSAERTGGSVSTLTIQRTQQEDSAVYLCASSLGGSGSSYNEQFFGPGTRLTVL.

The CDR3 region is CASSNIPAGVPGTQYF. DNA of the CDR3: TGTGCCAGTAGTAATATTCCCGCGGGGGTCCCCGGGACCCAGTACTTC. The chain combines TRBV19 with TRBJ2-5; 7 bases agree with TRBD2. Germline V gives CDR1 LNHDA, CDR2 SQIVND (reference sequence). V lost 4 bases, J lost 7 bases, and 15 bases stayed unmatched. The CDR3 spans 16 residues.

The chain is built from TRBV4-1 and TRBJ1-2, with a tentative D call TRBD1 (6 bases). Germline V gives CDR1 MGHRA, CDR2 YSYEKL. The CDR3 totals 16 residues. The V gene lost 0 bases and the J gene lost 7 bases, with 18 bases spanning the gap. The CDR3 nucleotides are TGCGCCAGCAGCCAAGAGGGGGGCGGAGGGCTTGCTGGCTACACCTTC. This encodes CASSQEGGGGLAGYTF.